This T cell receptor (beta chain) originates from a study of cytomegalovirus exposure and HLA in healthy donors. General study findings and limits: Confirmation was obtained in vitro that three CMV-associated chains are specific for CMV antigens. In the 95 to 150 validation repertoires, under 95% of cluster scores exceeded 0, per a later analysis. The study put some 150 TCR beta chains on its list as cytomegalovirus-associated.

There are 15 residues in the CDR3. V dropped 5 bases and J dropped 6; count of bases not matched to a gene: 8. Germline loops: CDR1 SGHVS, CDR2 FQNEAQ. On this clone: Its matching antigen is unknown.

TCRdb's copy holds only in-frame clones and misses some; the assay was immunoSEQ multiplex PCR. This table holds about 360,000 clones, 75% to 90% found once. Sequenced: PBMCs. V is TRBV7-8 and J is TRBJ2-1; 9 nucleotides line up with TRBD2. The clonotype was recovered from a woman aged 18-29 years in good health and CMV-seronegative. The CDR3 spells CASSPLEREVNEQFF. As DNA, the CDR3 is TGTGCCAGCAGCCCCCTGGAGCGGGAGGTCAATGAGCAGTTCTTC.